These 10 T cell receptor beta chains were all obtained from the same sample, sequenced in a study of cytomegalovirus exposure and HLA in healthy donors. Libraries were prepared by immunoSEQ multiplex PCR; TCRdb keeps only in-frame clonotypes and omits some of them. Of roughly 250,000 clones detected, about 86% appear once; the ten largest clones hold around 1.2%. Sequencing was performed on PBMCs. These receptors were taken from a woman aged 25-40 years in good health and CMV-seropositive.

This chain connects TRBV5-4 to TRBJ1-2; 7 bases agree with TRBD1. This CDR3 comprises 14 residues. Looked up from germline, CDR1 is SGHNT and CDR2 is YYREEE (reference sequence). Trimming removed 1 base from V and 4 bases from J; junction bases left unmatched: 4. The CDR3 DNA follows: TGTGCCAGCAGCTTGCCCGACAGGGTCTATGGCTACACCTTC. It encodes CASSLPDRVYGYTF.

The rearrangement uses TRBV18 and TRBJ2-2; D is ambiguous. Trimming stripped 3 bases from V and 8 bases from J, with 7 bases between. Germline CDR1 and CDR2: KGHSH and LQKENI. This CDR3 has 12 residues. Here the CDR3 reads CASSPLRGELFF. DNA of the CDR3: TGTGCCAGCTCACCCCTTCGGGGGGAGCTGTTTTTT.

This chain connects TRBV5-1 to TRBJ2-1; 9 bases match TRBD2. The germline V gene encodes CDR1 SGHRS and CDR2 YFSETQ. V was pared by 1 base and J by 6 bases, with 5 bases of the junction left unmatched. There are 15 residues in the CDR3. CDR3: CASSLTAGGFNEQFF. The DNA for the CDR3 is TGCGCCAGCAGCTTGACAGCGGGAGGATTCAATGAGCAGTTCTTC.

This chain uses TRBV29-1 with TRBJ2-5; 13 bases align to TRBD2. In germline, CDR1 is SQVTM, CDR2 ANQGSEA. V gave up 6 bases and J gave up 3 bases; unmatched junction bases: 4. The CDR3 has 14 amino acids. In DNA form, the CDR3 reads TGCAGCGTCGGGACTAGCGGGATAGAAGAGACCCAGTACTTC. It is translated as CSVGTSGIEETQYF.

The V and J genes are TRBV10-3 and TRBJ2-2; 10 bases are shared with TRBD2. Germline V gene lookup returns CDR1 ENHRY and CDR2 SYGVKD. The junction had 3 bases not matched to a gene; V was cut back by 10 bases and J by 1 base. This CDR3 contains 14 residues. CDR3 DNA: TGTGCCACCGGGACTAGCGAGAACACCGGGGAGCTGTTTTTT. Translated: CATGTSENTGELFF.

The rearrangement links TRBV7-8 to TRBJ1-5; 7 bases match TRBD1. The junction had 1 base not matched to a gene; V was cut back by 1 base and J by 1 base. The CDR3 is 15 residues long. CDR1 and CDR2 from the germline V gene are SGHVS and FQNEAQ. CDR3 nucleotide sequence: TGTGCCAGCAGCTTAGAGGGGGCCAGCAATCAGCCCCAGCATTTT. Protein sequence: CASSLEGASNQPQHF. Drawing the rest from reference TRBV7-8 and TRBJ1-5, the complete variable domain is GAGVSQSPRYKVAKRGQDVALRCDPISGHVSLFWYQQALGQGPEFLTYFQNEAQLDKSGLPSDRFFAERPEGSVSTLKIQRTQQEDSAVYLCASSLEGASNQPQHFGDGTRLSIL.

The chain uses TRBV5-1 and TRBJ1-2; D is possibly TRBD1 (6 bases). V was trimmed by 0 bases and J by 4 bases, leaving 22 bases between them. Looked up from germline, CDR1 is SGHRS and CDR2 is YFSETQ. CDR3 length equals 18 residues. For the CDR3, the DNA is TGCGCCAGCAGCTTGGCCGAGGACGACAGGTCGGGGACCTATGGCTACACCTTC. It encodes CASSLAEDDRSGTYGYTF.

The chain employs TRBV4-2 and TRBJ1-3, with D tentatively TRBD1 (6 bases). The CDR3 has 15 residues. V lost 1 base and J 4 bases, leaving 11 bases between the germline ends. Germline V CDR1 and CDR2: LGHNA, YNFKEQ. DNA for the CDR3: TGTGCCAGCAGCCAAGTAATAACAGGGGGAAACACCATATATTTT. This translates into CASSQVITGGNTIYF.

The V gene is TRBV27, the J gene TRBJ2-5; D ambiguous. Trimming took off 2 bases at V and 4 bases at J, with 5 bases between the two ends. The CDR3 contains 12 residues. Germline V gene data show CDR1 as MNHEY and CDR2 as SMNVEV (reference sequence). DNA of the CDR3: TGTGCCAGCAGTTTAAAGCCAGAGACCCAGTACTTC. Amino acid sequence: CASSLKPETQYF.

This clone appeared a single time. This chain joins TRBV5-1 and TRBJ1-4, with TRBD1 matching over 9 bases. The CDR3 spans 15 residues. With V trimmed by 2 bases and J by 5 bases, 4 bases remained unmatched. The V gene's germline CDR1 is SGHRS and CDR2 YFSETQ. Here the CDR3 reads CASSFAGTGNEKLFF. CDR3 in DNA: TGCGCCAGCAGCTTCGCCGGGACAGGGAATGAAAAACTGTTTTTT.